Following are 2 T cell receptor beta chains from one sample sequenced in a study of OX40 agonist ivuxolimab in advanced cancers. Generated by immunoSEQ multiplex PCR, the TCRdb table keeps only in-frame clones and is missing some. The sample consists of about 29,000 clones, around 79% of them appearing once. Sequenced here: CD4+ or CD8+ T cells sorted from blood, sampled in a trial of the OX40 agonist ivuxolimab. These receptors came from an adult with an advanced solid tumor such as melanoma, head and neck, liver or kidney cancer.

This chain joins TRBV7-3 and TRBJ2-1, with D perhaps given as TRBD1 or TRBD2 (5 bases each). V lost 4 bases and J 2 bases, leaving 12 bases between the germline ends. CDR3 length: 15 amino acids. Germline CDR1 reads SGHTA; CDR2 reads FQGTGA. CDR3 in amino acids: CASSSTGTAYNEQFF. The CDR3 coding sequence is TGTGCCAGCAGCTCCACCGGGACGGCCTACAATGAGCAGTTCTTC.

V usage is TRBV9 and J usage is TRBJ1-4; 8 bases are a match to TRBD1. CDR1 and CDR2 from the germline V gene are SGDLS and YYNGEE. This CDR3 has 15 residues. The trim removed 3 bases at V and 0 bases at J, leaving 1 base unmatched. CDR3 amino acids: CASSAQGATNEKLFF. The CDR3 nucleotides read TGTGCCAGCAGCGCACAGGGGGCAACTAATGAAAAACTGTTTTTT.